This T cell receptor (beta chain) was recorded in a study of graft-versus-host responses after intestinal transplantation. Study-wide results and limits: Maximum circulating GvH clone levels tracked with early post-transplant HvG decreases. Some GvH clones were seen earlier in gut or blood, suggesting intestinal origin.

CDR3 length: 18 residues. Germline CDR1 and CDR2: LGHNT and FRNRAP. Produced via immunoSEQ multiplex PCR; TCRdb's table is partial and in-frame only. The sample lists approximately 25,000 clones, approximately 82% occurring once. Worth noting for this clone: Its specificity is unknown. An end of the junction differs from the germline gene, which may be a read error.

This material consisted of unstimulated CD8+ T cells sorted from spleen or lymph node cells, taken before transplant. This receptor was identified in a human donor who was the organ donor for an intestinal transplant. The J gene is TRBJ2-6, the V gene TRBV12-5, with 7 bases matching TRBD1. CDR3 sequence reads: CARGLPQGDHSGANVLTF. The CDR3 coding sequence is TGTGCTAGGGGTTTGCCTCAGGGGGACCACTCTGGGGCCAACGTCCTGACTTTC.